The TCR beta chain under discussion was sequenced for a study of response to subunit inactivated influenza vaccine. Study results and caveats: The authors put forward the suggestion that each seasonal influenza vaccination may bring in only a limited number of new T cells.

This clonotype showed up just a few times. Its antigen remains unidentified. One entry per CDR3 protein results from TCRdb running MiXCR on the RT-PCR reads. The top ten clones hold around 1.8% of a sample with about 480,000 distinct CDR3 sequences, 25% of them seen once. The specimen was CD4+ T cells sorted from PBMCs, collected more than 4 days after vaccination. This sequence was found in a man aged 45-60 years who received an inactivated influenza vaccine.

The DNA of the CDR3 is TGTGCCAGCAGCTCATACCAGTCGGGCACAGATACGCAGTATTTT. It yields the protein CASSSYQSGTDTQYF. J is TRBJ2-3 and V is TRBV7-9; no definite D call. Trimming shortened V by 4 bases and J by 1 base, and 12 bases separated the two germline ends. The CDR3 loop spans 15 amino acids. From germline, CDR1 is SEHNR and CDR2 FQNEAQ (reference sequence).